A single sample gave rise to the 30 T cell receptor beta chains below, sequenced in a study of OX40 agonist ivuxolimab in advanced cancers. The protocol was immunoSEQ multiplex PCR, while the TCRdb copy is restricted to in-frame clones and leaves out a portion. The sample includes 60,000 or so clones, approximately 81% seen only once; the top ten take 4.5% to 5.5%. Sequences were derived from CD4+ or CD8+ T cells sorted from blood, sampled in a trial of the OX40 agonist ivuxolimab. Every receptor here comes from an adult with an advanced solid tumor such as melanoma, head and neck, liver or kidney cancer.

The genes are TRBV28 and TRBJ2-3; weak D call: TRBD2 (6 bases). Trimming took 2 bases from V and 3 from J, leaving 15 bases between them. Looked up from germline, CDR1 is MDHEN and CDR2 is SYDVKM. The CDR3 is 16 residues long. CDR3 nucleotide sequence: TGTGCCAGCAGTTTAGACGGGAGTAGAGGGACAGATACGCAGTATTTT. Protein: CASSLDGSRGTDTQYF.

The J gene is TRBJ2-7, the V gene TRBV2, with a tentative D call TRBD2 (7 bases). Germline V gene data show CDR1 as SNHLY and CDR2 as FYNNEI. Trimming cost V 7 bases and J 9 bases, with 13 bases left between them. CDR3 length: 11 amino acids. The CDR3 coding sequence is TGTGCCAGCACAAGCGGGACACGGCAGTACTTC. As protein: CASTSGTRQYF.

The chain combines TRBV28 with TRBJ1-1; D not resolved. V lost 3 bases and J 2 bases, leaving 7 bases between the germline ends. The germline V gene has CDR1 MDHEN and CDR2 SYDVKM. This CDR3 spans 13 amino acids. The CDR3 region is CASSFRLNTEAFF. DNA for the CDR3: TGTGCCAGCAGTTTTAGACTAAACACTGAAGCTTTCTTT.

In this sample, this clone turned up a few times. CDR3 DNA sequence: TGTGCCAGCAGCTTAGCGGGAGGTTCCTACGAGCAGTACTTC. This gives the protein CASSLAGGSYEQYF. This chain links TRBV7-6 with TRBJ2-7; possibly TRBD2 for D (6 bases). CDR1 SGHVS and CDR2 FNYEAQ come from the germline V gene. The V end was cut by 0 bases, the J end by 1 base, with 7 bases between. The CDR3 has 14 residues. Combining the CDR3 with reference TRBV7-6 and TRBJ2-7 gives the whole variable domain GAGVSQSPRYKVTKRGQDVALRCDPISGHVSLYWYRQALGQGPEFLTYFNYEAQQDKSGLPNDRFSAERPEGSISTLTIQRTEQRDSAMYRCASSLAGGSYEQYFGPGTRLTVT.

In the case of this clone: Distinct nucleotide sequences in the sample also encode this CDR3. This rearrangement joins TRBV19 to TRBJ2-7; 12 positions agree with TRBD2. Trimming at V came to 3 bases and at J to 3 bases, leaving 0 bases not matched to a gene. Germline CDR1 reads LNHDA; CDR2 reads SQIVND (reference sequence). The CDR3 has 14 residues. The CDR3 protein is CASSMGLAGYEQYF. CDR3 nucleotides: TGTGCCAGTAGTATGGGACTAGCGGGCTACGAGCAGTACTTC.

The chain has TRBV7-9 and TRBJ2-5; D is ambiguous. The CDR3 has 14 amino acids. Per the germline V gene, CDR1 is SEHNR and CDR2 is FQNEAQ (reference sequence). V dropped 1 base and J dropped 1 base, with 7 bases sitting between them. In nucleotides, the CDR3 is TGTGCCAGCAGCTTAGAACAGTTCCAAGAGACCCAGTACTTC. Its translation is CASSLEQFQETQYF.

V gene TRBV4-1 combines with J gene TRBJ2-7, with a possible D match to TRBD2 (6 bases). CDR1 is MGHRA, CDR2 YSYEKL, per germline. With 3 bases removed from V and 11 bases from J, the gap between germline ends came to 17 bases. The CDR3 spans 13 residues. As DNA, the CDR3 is TGCGCCAGCAGCCAGGATCGCTTCGGGGGAGAGTACTTC. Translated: CASSQDRFGGEYF.

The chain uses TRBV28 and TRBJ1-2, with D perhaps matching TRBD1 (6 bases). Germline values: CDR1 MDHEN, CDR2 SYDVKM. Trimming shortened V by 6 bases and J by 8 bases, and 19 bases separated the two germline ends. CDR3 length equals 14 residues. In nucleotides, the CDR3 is TGTGCCAGCAGCATAGGTGGGGGGGGCGGAGGCTACACCTTC. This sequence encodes CASSIGGGGGGYTF.

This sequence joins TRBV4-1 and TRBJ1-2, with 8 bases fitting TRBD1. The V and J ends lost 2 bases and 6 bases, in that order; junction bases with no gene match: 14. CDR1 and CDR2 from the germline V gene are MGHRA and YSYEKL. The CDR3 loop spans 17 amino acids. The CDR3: CASSQFEAGGGRHGYTF. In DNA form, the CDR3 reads TGCGCCAGCAGCCAATTCGAGGCAGGGGGCGGTCGGCATGGCTACACCTTC.

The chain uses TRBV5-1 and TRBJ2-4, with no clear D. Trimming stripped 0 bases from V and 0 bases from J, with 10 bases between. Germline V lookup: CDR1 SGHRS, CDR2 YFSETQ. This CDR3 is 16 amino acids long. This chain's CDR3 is CASSLAGLVAKNIQYF. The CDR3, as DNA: TGCGCCAGCAGCTTGGCTGGCCTGGTAGCCAAAAACATTCAGTACTTC.

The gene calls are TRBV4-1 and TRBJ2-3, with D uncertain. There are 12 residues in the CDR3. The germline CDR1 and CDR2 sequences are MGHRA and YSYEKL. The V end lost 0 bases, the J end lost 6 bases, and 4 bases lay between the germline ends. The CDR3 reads CASSQEQDTQYF. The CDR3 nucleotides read TGCGCCAGCAGCCAAGAACAGGATACGCAGTATTTT.

CDR3 amino acids: CASSPSLGTEAFF. CDR3 nucleotide sequence: TGTGCCAGCAGCCCCTCGCTTGGGACTGAAGCTTTCTTT. This chain connects TRBV7-9 to TRBJ1-1; D gene uncertain. CDR3 length: 13 amino acids. The germline gives CDR1 SEHNR, CDR2 FQNEAQ (reference sequence). V dropped 5 bases and J dropped 5 bases, with 12 bases sitting between them.

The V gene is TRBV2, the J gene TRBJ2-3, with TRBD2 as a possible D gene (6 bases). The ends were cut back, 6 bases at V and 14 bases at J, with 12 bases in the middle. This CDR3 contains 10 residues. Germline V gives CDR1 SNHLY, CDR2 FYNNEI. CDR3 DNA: TGTGCCAGCAGGCGGGATAATCTGTATTTT. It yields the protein CASRRDNLYF. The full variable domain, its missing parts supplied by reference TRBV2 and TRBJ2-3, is EPEVTQTPSHQVTQMGQEVILRCVPISNHLYFYWYRQILGQKVEFLVSFYNNEISEKSEIFDDQFSVERPDGSNFTLKIRSTKLEDSAMYFCASRRDNLYFGPGTRLTVL.

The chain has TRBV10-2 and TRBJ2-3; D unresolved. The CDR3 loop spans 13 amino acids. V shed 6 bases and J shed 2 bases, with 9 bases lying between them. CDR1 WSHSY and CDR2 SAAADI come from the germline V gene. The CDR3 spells CASSLGNTDTQYF. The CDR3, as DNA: TGCGCCAGCAGCCTCGGCAACACAGATACGCAGTATTTT.

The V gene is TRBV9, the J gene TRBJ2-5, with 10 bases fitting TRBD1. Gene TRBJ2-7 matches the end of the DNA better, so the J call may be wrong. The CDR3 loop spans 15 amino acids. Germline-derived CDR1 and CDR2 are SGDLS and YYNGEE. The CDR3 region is CASSALTGGRHEQYF. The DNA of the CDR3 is TGTGCCAGCAGCGCCTTGACAGGGGGCCGGCACGAGCAGTACTTC.

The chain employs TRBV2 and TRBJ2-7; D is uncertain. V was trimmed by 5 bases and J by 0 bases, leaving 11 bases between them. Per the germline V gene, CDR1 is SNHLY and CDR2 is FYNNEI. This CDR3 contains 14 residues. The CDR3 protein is CASSPRWSSYEQYF. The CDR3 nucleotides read TGTGCCAGCAGTCCACGCTGGAGCTCCTACGAGCAGTACTTC.

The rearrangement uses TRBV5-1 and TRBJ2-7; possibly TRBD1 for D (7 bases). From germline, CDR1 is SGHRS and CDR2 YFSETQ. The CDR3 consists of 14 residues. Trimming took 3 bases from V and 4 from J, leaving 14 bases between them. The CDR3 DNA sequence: TGCGCCAGCAGCTACGACAGGGAGGTTTACGAGCAGTACTTC. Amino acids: CASSYDREVYEQYF.

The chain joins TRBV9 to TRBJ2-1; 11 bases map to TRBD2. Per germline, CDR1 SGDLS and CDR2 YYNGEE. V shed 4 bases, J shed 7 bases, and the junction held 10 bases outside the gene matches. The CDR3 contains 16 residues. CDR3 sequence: CASSSKLAGAWNEQFF. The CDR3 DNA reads TGTGCCAGCAGCAGCAAACTAGCGGGAGCTTGGAATGAGCAGTTCTTC.

CDR3 residues: CASSPFPTGQNNQPQHF. The CDR3 bases are TGTGCCAGCAGCCCCTTTCCAACGGGACAGAACAATCAGCCCCAGCATTTT. The V gene is TRBV16, the J gene TRBJ1-5; the match to TRBD1 covers 7 bases. CDR3 length: 17 residues. Unmatched junction bases numbered 12, after V lost 4 bases and J lost 3 bases. Germline loops: CDR1 KGHSY, CDR2 FQNENV.

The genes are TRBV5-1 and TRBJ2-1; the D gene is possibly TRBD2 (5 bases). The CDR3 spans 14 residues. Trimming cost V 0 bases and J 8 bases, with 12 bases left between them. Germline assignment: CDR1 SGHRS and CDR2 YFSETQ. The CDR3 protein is CASSLVASGDEQFF. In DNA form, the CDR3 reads TGCGCCAGCAGCTTGGTGGCCAGCGGCGATGAGCAGTTCTTC.

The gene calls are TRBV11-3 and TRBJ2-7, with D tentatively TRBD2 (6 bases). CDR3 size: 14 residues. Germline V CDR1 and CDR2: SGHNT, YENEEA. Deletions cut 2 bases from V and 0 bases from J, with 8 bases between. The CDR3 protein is CASSLTSSSYEQYF. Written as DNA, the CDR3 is TGTGCCAGCAGCTTAACTAGCAGCTCCTACGAGCAGTACTTC.

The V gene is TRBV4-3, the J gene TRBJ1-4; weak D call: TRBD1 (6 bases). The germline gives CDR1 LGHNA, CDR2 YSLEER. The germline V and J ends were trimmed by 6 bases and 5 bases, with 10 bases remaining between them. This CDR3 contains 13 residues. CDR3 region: CASSTGRNEKLFF. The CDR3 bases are TGCGCCAGCAGTACAGGGAGAAATGAAAAACTGTTTTTT.

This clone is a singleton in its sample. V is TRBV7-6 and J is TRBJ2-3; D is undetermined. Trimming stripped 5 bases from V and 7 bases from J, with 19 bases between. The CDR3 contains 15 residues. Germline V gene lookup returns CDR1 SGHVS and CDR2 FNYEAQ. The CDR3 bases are TGTGCCAGCAGCCCAGTATATCGGACGGATAATACGCAGTATTTT. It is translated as CASSPVYRTDNTQYF.

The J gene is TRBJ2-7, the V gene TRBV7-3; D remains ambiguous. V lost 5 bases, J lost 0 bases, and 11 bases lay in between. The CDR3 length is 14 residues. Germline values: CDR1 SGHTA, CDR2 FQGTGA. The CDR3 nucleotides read TGTGCCAGCAGCCCTACACCCGCCTCCTACGAGCAGTACTTC. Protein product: CASSPTPASYEQYF.

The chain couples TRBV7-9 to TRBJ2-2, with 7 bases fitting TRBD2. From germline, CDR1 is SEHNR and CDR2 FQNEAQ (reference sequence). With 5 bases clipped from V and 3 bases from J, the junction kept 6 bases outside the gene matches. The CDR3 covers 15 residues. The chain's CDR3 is CASSTGLDHTGELFF. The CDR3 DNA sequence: TGTGCCAGCAGCACCGGACTAGACCACACCGGGGAGCTGTTTTTT. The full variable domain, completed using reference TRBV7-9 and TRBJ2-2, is DTGVSQNPRHKITKRGQNVTFRCDPISEHNRLYWYRQTLGQGPEFLTYFQNEAQLEKSRLLSDRFSAERPKGSFSTLEIQRTEQGDSAMYLCASSTGLDHTGELFFGEGSRLTVL.

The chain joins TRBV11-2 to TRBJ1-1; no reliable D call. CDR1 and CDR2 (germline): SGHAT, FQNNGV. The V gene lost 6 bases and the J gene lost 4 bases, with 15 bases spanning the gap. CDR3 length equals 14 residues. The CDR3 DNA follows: TGTGCCAGCAGACCTGGATTCTCGGGCACTGAAGCTTTCTTT. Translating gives CASRPGFSGTEAFF.

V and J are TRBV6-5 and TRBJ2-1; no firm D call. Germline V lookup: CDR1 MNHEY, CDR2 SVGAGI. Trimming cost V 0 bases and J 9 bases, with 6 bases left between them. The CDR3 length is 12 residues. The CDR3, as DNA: TGTGCCAGCAGTTACTCGGGTCTTGAGCAGTTCTTC. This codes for CASSYSGLEQFF.

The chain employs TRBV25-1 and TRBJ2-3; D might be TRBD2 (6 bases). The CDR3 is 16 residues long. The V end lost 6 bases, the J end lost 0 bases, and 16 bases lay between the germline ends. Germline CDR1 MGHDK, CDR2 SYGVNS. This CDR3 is CASSLTGDLSTDTQYF. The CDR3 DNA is TGTGCCAGCAGCCTGACGGGGGACCTAAGCACAGATACGCAGTATTTT.

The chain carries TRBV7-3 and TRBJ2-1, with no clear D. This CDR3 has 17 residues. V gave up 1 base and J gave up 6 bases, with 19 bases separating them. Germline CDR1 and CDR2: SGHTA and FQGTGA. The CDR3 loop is CASSLRVWASVLNEQFF. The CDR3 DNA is TGTGCCAGCAGCTTAAGGGTGTGGGCTAGTGTGCTCAATGAGCAGTTCTTC.

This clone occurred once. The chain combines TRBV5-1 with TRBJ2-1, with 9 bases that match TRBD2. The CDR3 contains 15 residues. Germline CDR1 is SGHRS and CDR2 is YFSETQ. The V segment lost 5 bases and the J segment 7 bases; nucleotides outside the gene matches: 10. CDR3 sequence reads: CASRAGTSLGNEQFF. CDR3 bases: TGCGCCAGCAGGGCCGGGACTAGCCTCGGAAATGAGCAGTTCTTC.